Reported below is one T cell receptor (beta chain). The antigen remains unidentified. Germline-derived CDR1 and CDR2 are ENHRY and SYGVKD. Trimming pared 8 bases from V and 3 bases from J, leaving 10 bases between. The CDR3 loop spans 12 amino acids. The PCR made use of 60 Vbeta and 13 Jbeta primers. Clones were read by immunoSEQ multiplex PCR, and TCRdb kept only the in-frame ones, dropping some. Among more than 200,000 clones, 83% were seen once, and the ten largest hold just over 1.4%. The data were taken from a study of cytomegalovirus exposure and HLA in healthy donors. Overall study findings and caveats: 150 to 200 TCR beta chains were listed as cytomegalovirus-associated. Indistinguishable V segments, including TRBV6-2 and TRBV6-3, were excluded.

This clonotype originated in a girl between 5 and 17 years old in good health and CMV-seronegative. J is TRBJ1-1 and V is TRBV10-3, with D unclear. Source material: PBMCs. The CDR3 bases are TGTGCCATCCGACCAGAGGACACTGAAGCTTTCTTT. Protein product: CAIRPEDTEAFF.